This T cell receptor beta chain was observed in a study of blood T cells in healthy people across ages. This clonotype was seen a few times. What it recognizes is unknown. Points from the study as a whole: Among T cells, TCR beta diversity per million cells dropped roughly linearly as age rose. CMV status of donors was not determined, possibly confounding expanded clonotype changes.

The CDR3 has 15 residues. Germline V gives CDR1 DFQATT, CDR2 SNEGSKA (reference sequence). The V end was cut by 5 bases, the J end by 4 bases, with 20 bases between. The use of a sample-barcoded 5' primer and a J-beta primer mix characterized a second PCR of roughly 6 to 12 cycles. A single record per CDR3 protein comes from TCRdb applying MiXCR to the 5' RACE reads. The sample includes 1.8 million or so distinct CDR3 sequences, approximately 39% of them seen just once. The sequencing sample was made of blood. This receptor was obtained from a human donor in good health. J is TRBJ1-2 and V is TRBV20-1; D call uncertain. CDR3 DNA sequence: TGCAGTGCTGGCCCGGGTTCTGCCTCCGGCTATGGCTACACCTTC. Residues: CSAGPGSASGYGYTF.